The 31 T cell receptor beta chains below come from one sample, sequenced in a study of early T cells in non-severe SARS-CoV-2 infection. One entry per CDR3 protein, called by TCRdb with MiXCR from the 5' RACE reads. The sample has some 26,000 distinct CDR3 sequences, around 5% seen once. Sequencing was done on a sample of whole blood. All receptors come from an adult who was a healthcare worker with PCR-confirmed SARS-CoV-2 infection or an uninfected control (not recorded which).

V usage is TRBV30 and J usage is TRBJ2-7; TRBD2 matches 9 bases. CDR1 GTSNPN and CDR2 SVGIG come from the germline V gene (reference sequence). V lost 0 bases, J lost 2 bases, and 5 bases stayed unmatched. CDR3 length: 15 residues. CDR3 sequence reads: CAWSVTRLAAYEQYF. The CDR3, as DNA: TGTGCCTGGAGTGTTACGAGACTAGCGGCCTACGAGCAGTACTTC.

This clonotype was observed at least ten times. The gene calls are TRBV7-2 and TRBJ2-5, with D possibly matching TRBD2 (5 bases). This CDR3 contains 11 residues. V was shortened by 4 bases and J by 5 bases, with 5 bases between the two germline ends. Germline assignment: CDR1 SGHTA and CDR2 FQGNSA. CDR3 region: CASSWRETQYF. CDR3 nucleotide sequence: TGTGCCAGCAGCTGGAGGGAGACCCAGTACTTC.

This clonotype was detected ten times or more. This chain connects TRBV7-3 to TRBJ1-6, with no clear D. Trimming took 8 bases from V and 6 from J, leaving 14 bases between them. The germline V gene encodes CDR1 SGHTA and CDR2 FQGTGA. CDR3 length: 14 residues. In DNA form, the CDR3 reads TGTGCCAGCTCTTCCGGGCTAGCTAATTCACCCCTCCACTTT. Its translation: CASSSGLANSPLHF.

In this sample, this clonotype turned up many times. The V and J genes are TRBV5-1 and TRBJ2-3; 7 bases are shared with TRBD1. Germline values: CDR1 SGHRS, CDR2 YFSETQ. The CDR3 consists of 15 residues. V was clipped by 3 bases and J by 2 bases; unmatched bases: 6. The CDR3 is CASSSRDRDTDTQYF. CDR3 DNA sequence: TGCGCCAGCAGCTCACGGGACAGAGACACAGATACGCAGTATTTT.

The sample holds many counts of this clonotype. The chain carries TRBV20-1 and TRBJ2-7, with a tentative D call TRBD1 (6 bases). Germline values: CDR1 DFQATT, CDR2 SNEGSKA (reference sequence). The CDR3 has 14 amino acids. Between the trimmed V and J ends, which lost 6 bases and 2 bases, there was a span of 17 bases. The DNA of the CDR3 is TGCAGTGCCCATTCACCGGGACAACCCTACGAGCAGTACTTC. Translated, it gives CSAHSPGQPYEQYF.

This clonotype has at least ten counts. The chain carries TRBV28 and TRBJ2-1; tentative D call: TRBD1 (5 bases). V was shortened by 6 bases and J by 11 bases, with 17 bases between the two germline ends. CDR1 MDHEN and CDR2 SYDVKM come from the germline V gene. The CDR3 consists of 13 residues. CDR3 amino acids: CASRHGALPKQFF. Written as DNA, the CDR3 is TGTGCCAGCAGACATGGGGCCCTACCGAAGCAGTTCTTC.

This clonotype was seen ten or more times. This chain links TRBV29-1 with TRBJ1-1, with D maybe TRBD1 (5 bases). With 7 bases removed from V and 0 bases from J, the gap between germline ends came to 12 bases. This CDR3 comprises 13 residues. Germline CDR1 and CDR2: SQVTM and ANQGSEA. The CDR3 loop is CSAARGVNTEAFF. The CDR3 nucleotides are TGCAGCGCCGCCCGGGGGGTGAACACTGAAGCTTTCTTT.

The sample holds many counts of this clonotype. This chain connects TRBV2 to TRBJ1-5; maybe TRBD1 (5 bases). The germline V and J ends were trimmed by 5 bases and 2 bases, with 13 bases remaining between them. Germline V gene lookup returns CDR1 SNHLY and CDR2 FYNNEI. The CDR3 runs to 15 residues. The CDR3 coding sequence is TGTGCCAGCAGTCCCAGTGGGACCCGCAATCAGCCCCAGCATTTT. This sequence encodes CASSPSGTRNQPQHF.

This clonotype was observed at least ten times. The J gene is TRBJ1-5, the V gene TRBV18, with D possibly TRBD1 on 6 matching bases. Trimming took off 8 bases at V and 3 bases at J, with 17 bases between the two ends. The germline CDR1 and CDR2 sequences are KGHSH and LQKENI. The CDR3 consists of 15 residues. The CDR3 DNA is TGTGCCAGCCGAGCGGGGGGCACAATCAATCAGCCCCAGCATTTT. Its protein product is CASRAGGTINQPQHF.

This clonotype was seen at least ten times. As DNA, the CDR3 is TGTGCCAGCAGCTTACAGAGGACCCCTTTTCAGCCCCAGCATTTT. It is translated as CASSLQRTPFQPQHF. The V gene is TRBV7-2, the J gene TRBJ1-5; D remains unclear. This CDR3 is 15 amino acids long. V was trimmed by 2 bases and J by 6 bases, leaving 14 bases between them. The germline V gene has CDR1 SGHTA and CDR2 FQGNSA.

This clonotype was seen ten or more times. The chain employs TRBV11-2 and TRBJ2-5; 12 bases map to TRBD2. CDR3 length: 14 residues. CDR1 and CDR2 from the germline V gene are SGHAT and FQNNGV. Unmatched junction bases numbered 3, after V lost 4 bases and J lost 6 bases. The CDR3 DNA sequence: TGTGCCAGCAGCTCGACTAGCGGGAGACAGACCCAGTACTTC. Amino acid sequence: CASSSTSGRQTQYF.

This clonotype was counted between two and nine times. V is TRBV2 and J is TRBJ1-6; no clear D. The CDR3 is 16 amino acids. Germline V lookup: CDR1 SNHLY, CDR2 FYNNEI. V lost 4 bases and J 8 bases, leaving 18 bases between the germline ends. CDR3 in amino acids: CASSGTQKGYHSPLHF. The CDR3 DNA reads as TGTGCCAGCAGTGGCACTCAGAAAGGGTACCATTCACCCCTCCACTTT.

This clonotype has just a few counts. V and J are TRBV12-3 or TRBV12-4 and TRBJ2-5, with 8 bases that match TRBD2. The CDR3 has 16 residues. V was pared by 5 bases and J by 3 bases, with 11 bases of the junction left unmatched. The chain's CDR3 is CASSLKRLAQKETQYF. Here the CDR3 DNA reads TGTGCCAGCAGTCTAAAACGACTAGCGCAAAAAGAGACCCAGTACTTC.

This clonotype was observed many times. The chain has TRBV19 and TRBJ2-1, with D perhaps matching TRBD2 (6 bases). V lost 4 bases to trimming and J lost 0 bases, with 10 bases between them. The CDR3 loop spans 15 amino acids. Germline V lookup: CDR1 LNHDA, CDR2 SQIVND (reference sequence). CDR3 sequence reads: CASSTRDSSYNEQFF. The CDR3 DNA sequence: TGTGCCAGTAGTACGCGGGATAGCTCCTACAATGAGCAGTTCTTC.

The sample holds many counts of this clonotype. This chain connects TRBV28 to TRBJ2-7, with 8 bases identical to TRBD2. The J segment lost 6 bases and the V segment lost 6 bases, leaving 7 bases of the junction unmatched. CDR1 and CDR2 (germline): MDHEN, SYDVKM. This CDR3 has 13 residues. DNA of the CDR3: TGTGCCAGCAGAGCGGGAGACGGAGGCGAGCAGTACTTC. Its protein product is CASRAGDGGEQYF.

DNA for the CDR3: TGTGCCAGCAGCCAATCCTCAGGGGCAACTAATGAAAAACTGTTTTTT. Its protein product is CASSQSSGATNEKLFF. This chain links TRBV4-2 with TRBJ1-4; possibly TRBD1 for D (6 bases). CDR3 length: 16 amino acids. Germline V gene sequence: CDR1 LGHNA, CDR2 YNFKEQ. Trimming stripped 2 bases from V and 0 bases from J, with 10 bases between.

This clonotype appeared a few times. The rearrangement joins TRBV7-9 to TRBJ1-1; D is possibly TRBD1 (6 bases). Germline CDR1 SEHNR, CDR2 FQNEAQ (reference sequence). V was cut by 5 bases and J by 1 base, with 20 bases left in between. This CDR3 spans 17 amino acids. CDR3 sequence: CASSPKVGGSTNTEAFF. The CDR3 nucleotides read TGTGCCAGCAGCCCGAAGGTCGGGGGCTCGACGAACACTGAAGCTTTCTTT.

This clonotype was counted many times. This chain uses TRBV20-1 with TRBJ1-1; D is perhaps TRBD1 (5 bases). Germline V CDR1 and CDR2: DFQATT, SNEGSKA (reference sequence). V was shortened by 1 base and J by 2 bases, with 8 bases between the two germline ends. CDR3 length: 13 residues. DNA of the CDR3: TGCAGTGCTAGAGTTGGGGGAAACACTGAAGCTTTCTTT. Translation: CSARVGGNTEAFF.

This clonotype showed up many times. The genes are TRBV7-6 and TRBJ1-5; the D gene is possibly TRBD1 (5 bases). Germline values: CDR1 SGHVS, CDR2 FNYEAQ. V lost 5 bases and J 5 bases, leaving 10 bases between the germline ends. The length of the CDR3 is 13 residues. Here the CDR3 reads CASSHQGDQPQHF. As DNA, the CDR3 is TGTGCCAGCAGCCACCAGGGAGATCAGCCCCAGCATTTT.

By sample fraction, this clonotype is medium-sized (0.01 to 0.1%). This chain uses TRBV18 with TRBJ2-1, with 8 bases fitting TRBD2. The CDR3 contains 14 residues. With 3 bases clipped from V and 7 bases from J, the junction kept 5 bases outside the gene matches. Per the germline V gene, CDR1 is KGHSH and CDR2 is LQKENI. The CDR3 spells CASSPQRESNEQFF. DNA of the CDR3: TGTGCCAGCTCACCCCAGCGGGAGAGTAATGAGCAGTTCTTC.

This clonotype was picked up a small number of times. The DNA of the CDR3 is TGTGCCAGCAGCCAAGATCGTAGCGGGAGGCGGCGAGAGACCCAGTACTTC. The encoded protein is CASSQDRSGRRRETQYF. This chain links TRBV14 with TRBJ2-5, with 10 bases matching TRBD2. V lost 0 bases and J lost 4; bases outside the gene matches: 8. The CDR3 is 17 amino acids. Germline values: CDR1 SGHDN, CDR2 FVKESK.

The chain employs TRBV18 and TRBJ2-1; 9 nucleotides line up with TRBD2. Germline V gene data show CDR1 as KGHSH and CDR2 as LQKENI. Trimming at V came to 3 bases and at J to 6 bases, leaving 6 bases not matched to a gene. The CDR3 covers 15 residues. In DNA form, the CDR3 reads TGTGCCAGCTCACCGACTAGCGGTATCTCCAATGAGCAGTTCTTC. Its translation is CASSPTSGISNEQFF.

The CDR3 here is CASSPRLAVETQYF. The CDR3 coding sequence is TGTGCCAGCAGCCCAAGACTAGCGGTTGAGACCCAGTACTTC. The genes are TRBV7-8 and TRBJ2-5, with TRBD2 matching over 9 bases. This CDR3 has 14 amino acids. CDR1 and CDR2 (germline): SGHVS, FQNEAQ. The V gene end was trimmed by 5 bases and the J gene end by 5 bases; junction bases not matched to a gene: 6.

About this clonotype itself: This may arise from a read error, as a much more abundant clone is one base away. The chain employs TRBV10-3 and TRBJ2-1; D unclear. The CDR3 has 11 residues. The germline V gene encodes CDR1 ENHRY and CDR2 SYGVKD. CDR3: CAISESIERFF. CDR3 bases: TGTGCCATCAGTGAGTCGATTGAGCGGTTCTTC.

The chain links TRBV2 to TRBJ1-2; D call uncertain. The CDR3 is 14 amino acids. The V gene's germline CDR1 is SNHLY and CDR2 FYNNEI. Deletions cut 6 bases from V and 0 bases from J, with 11 bases between. The CDR3 is CASRGVRANYGYTF. The CDR3 DNA follows: TGTGCCAGCAGAGGTGTCAGAGCTAACTATGGCTACACCTTC.

Points on this clonotype: A much larger clone is a single base away; this may be a read error. The rearrangement uses TRBV30 and TRBJ1-1; D uncertain. V was clipped by 7 bases and J by 6 bases, with 15 bases between them. CDR1 and CDR2 from the germline V gene are GTSNPN and SVGIG (reference sequence). CDR3 length equals 12 residues. CDR3 sequence reads: CASYAGGAEAFF. The CDR3 DNA follows: TGTGCCTCTTATGCGGGCGGCGCTGAAGCTTTCTTT.

This clonotype is deemed medium-sized (0.01 to 0.1%). The V call is TRBV6-6, the J call TRBJ1-1, with D perhaps matching TRBD1 (6 bases). The CDR3 has 13 residues. Trimming stripped 9 bases from V and 1 base from J, with 12 bases between. Germline values: CDR1 MNHNY, CDR2 SVGAGI (reference sequence). CDR3 protein: CASRRDTNTEAFF. DNA of the CDR3: TGTGCCAGTCGCCGGGACACGAACACTGAAGCTTTCTTT.

This clonotype was detected ten times or more. This sequence joins TRBV5-1 and TRBJ2-3; 8 bases are shared with TRBD1. V lost 7 bases and J lost 6; bases outside the gene matches: 10. Germline V CDR1 and CDR2: SGHRS, YFSETQ. The CDR3 length is 14 residues. For the CDR3, the DNA is TGCGCCAGCCGATTACAGGGGGGTGCTGATACGCAGTATTTT. This gives the protein CASRLQGGADTQYF.

This chain joins TRBV29-1 and TRBJ1-1; D uncertain. This CDR3 region has 11 residues. The V gene lost 5 bases and the J gene lost 3 bases, with 7 bases spanning the gap. The V gene's germline CDR1 is SQVTM and CDR2 ANQGSEA. CDR3 sequence (DNA): TGCAGCGTTCCCGGGGACACTGAAGCTTTCTTT. Its protein product is CSVPGDTEAFF. The full variable domain, its missing parts supplied by reference TRBV29-1 and TRBJ1-1, is SAVISQKPSRDICQRGTSLTIQCQVDSQVTMMFWYRQQPGQSLTLIATANQGSEATYESGFVIDKFPISRPNLTFSTLTVSNMSPEDSSIYLCSVPGDTEAFFGQGTRLTVV.

This clonotype occurred many times. The V and J genes are TRBV19 and TRBJ2-2, with D hard to call. Germline V CDR1 and CDR2: LNHDA, SQIVND (reference sequence). The CDR3 has 13 residues. Deletions cut 3 bases from V and 4 bases from J, with 6 bases between. The CDR3 coding sequence is TGTGCCAGTAGTATGGGTTCCACCGGGGAGCTGTTTTTT. Translated: CASSMGSTGELFF.

This chain uses TRBV5-8 with TRBJ2-3; possible D gene TRBD2, 7 bases. The germline V and J ends were trimmed by 2 bases and 5 bases, with 15 bases remaining between them. The CDR3 runs 15 residues. Germline V gene lookup returns CDR1 SGHTS and CDR2 YDEGEE. In DNA form, the CDR3 reads TGTGCCAGCAGCTTAGGGGGGGCCGTTATAGATACGCAGTATTTT. This sequence encodes CASSLGGAVIDTQYF. Drawing the rest from reference TRBV5-8 and TRBJ2-3, the complete variable domain is EAGVTQSPTHLIKTRGQQATLRCSPISGHTSVYWYQQALGLGLQFLLWYDEGEERNRGNFPPRFSGRQFPNYSSELNVNALELEDSALYLCASSLGGAVIDTQYFGPGTRLTVL.